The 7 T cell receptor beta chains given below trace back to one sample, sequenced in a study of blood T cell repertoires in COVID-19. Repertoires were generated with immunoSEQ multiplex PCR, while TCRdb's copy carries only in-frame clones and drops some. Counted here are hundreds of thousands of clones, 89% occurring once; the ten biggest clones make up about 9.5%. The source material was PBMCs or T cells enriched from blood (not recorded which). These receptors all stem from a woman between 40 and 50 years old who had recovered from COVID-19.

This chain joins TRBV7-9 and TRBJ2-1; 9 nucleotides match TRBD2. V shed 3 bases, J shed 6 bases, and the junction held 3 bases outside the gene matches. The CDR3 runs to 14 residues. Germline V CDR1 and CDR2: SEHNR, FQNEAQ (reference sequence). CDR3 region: CASSFSGRGNEQFF. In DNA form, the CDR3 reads TGTGCCAGCAGCTTTAGCGGGAGAGGCAATGAGCAGTTCTTC.

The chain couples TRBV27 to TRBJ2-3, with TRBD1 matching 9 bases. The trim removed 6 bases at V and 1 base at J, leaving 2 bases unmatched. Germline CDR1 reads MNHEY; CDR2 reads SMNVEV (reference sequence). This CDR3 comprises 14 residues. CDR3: CASSWDRGTDTQYF. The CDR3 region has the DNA TGTGCCAGCAGCTGGGACAGGGGCACAGATACGCAGTATTTT.

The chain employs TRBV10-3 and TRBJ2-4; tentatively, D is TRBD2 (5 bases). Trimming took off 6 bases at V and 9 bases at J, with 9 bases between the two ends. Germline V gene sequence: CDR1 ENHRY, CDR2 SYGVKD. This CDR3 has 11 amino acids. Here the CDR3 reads CAISGGGIQYF. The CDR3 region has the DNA TGTGCCATCAGCGGAGGCGGCATTCAGTACTTC.

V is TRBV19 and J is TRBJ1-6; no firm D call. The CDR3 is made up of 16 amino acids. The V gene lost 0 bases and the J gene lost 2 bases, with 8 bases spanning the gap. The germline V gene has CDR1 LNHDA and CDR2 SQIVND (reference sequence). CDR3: CASSIDAGTYNSPLHF. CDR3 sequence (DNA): TGTGCCAGTAGTATAGATGCCGGGACCTATAATTCACCCCTCCACTTT. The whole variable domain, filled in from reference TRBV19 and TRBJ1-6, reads DGGITQSPKYLFRKEGQNVTLSCEQNLNHDAMYWYRQDPGQGLRLIYYSQIVNDFQKGDIAEGYSVSREKKESFPLTVTSAQKNPTAFYLCASSIDAGTYNSPLHFGNGTRLTVT.

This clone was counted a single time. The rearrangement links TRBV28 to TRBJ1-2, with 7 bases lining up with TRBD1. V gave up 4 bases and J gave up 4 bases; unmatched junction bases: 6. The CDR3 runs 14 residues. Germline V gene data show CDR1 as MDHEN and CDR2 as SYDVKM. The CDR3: CASSSGGQPYGYTF. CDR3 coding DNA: TGTGCCAGCAGTTCAGGGGGACAGCCCTATGGCTACACCTTC.

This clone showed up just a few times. The DNA of the CDR3 is TGTGCCAGCAGCCTCGGGACAGGGATGGAGACCCAGTACTTC. Residues: CASSLGTGMETQYF. This chain connects TRBV13 to TRBJ2-5; TRBD1 agrees at 9 bases. This CDR3 has 14 amino acids. The ends lost 5 bases at V and 5 bases at J; junction bases unmatched: 6. CDR1 is PRHDT, CDR2 FYEKMQ, per germline (reference sequence).

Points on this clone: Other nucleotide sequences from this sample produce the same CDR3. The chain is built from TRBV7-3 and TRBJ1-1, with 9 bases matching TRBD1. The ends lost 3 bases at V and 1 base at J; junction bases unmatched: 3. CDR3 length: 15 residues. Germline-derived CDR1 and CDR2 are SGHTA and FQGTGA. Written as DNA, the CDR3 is TGTGCCAGCAGCTTTACAGGGGGCGCGAACACTGAAGCTTTCTTT. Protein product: CASSFTGGANTEAFF.